Below, 5 T cell receptor beta chains from the same sample are listed, as sequenced in a study of blood T cell repertoires in COVID-19. Data came from immunoSEQ multiplex PCR; TCRdb stores just in-frame clones and leaves some out. The sample consists of about 85,000 clones, roughly 89% of them appearing once. The source material was peripheral blood. The receptors were gathered from a woman at least 80 years old with active or convalescent COVID-19.

This chain uses TRBV18 with TRBJ1-5, with 8 bases identical to TRBD1. V trimming: 4 bases; J trimming: 2 bases; junction bases outside the gene matches: 4. The germline V gene encodes CDR1 KGHSH and CDR2 LQKENI. There are 15 residues in the CDR3. The CDR3 is CASSQETGGNQPQHF. The CDR3 nucleotides are TGTGCCAGCTCACAGGAGACAGGGGGCAATCAGCCCCAGCATTTT.

The rearrangement joins TRBV25-1 to TRBJ2-5; 8 bases map to TRBD2. After removal of 4 bases from V and 4 bases from J, the junction contained 8 bases not matched to a gene. CDR3 length: 15 amino acids. Germline CDR1 and CDR2: MGHDK and SYGVNS. For the CDR3, the DNA is TGTGCCAGCAGTGGAATCGGGGGGGTTGGAGAGACCCAGTACTTC. This sequence encodes CASSGIGGVGETQYF.

V is TRBV30 and J is TRBJ1-1, with unresolved D. The V gene lost 0 bases and the J gene lost 4 bases, with 3 bases spanning the gap. The CDR3 totals 11 residues. Germline CDR1 GTSNPN, CDR2 SVGIG (reference sequence). CDR3 amino acids: CAWSVITEAFF. Written as DNA, the CDR3 is TGTGCCTGGAGTGTTATCACTGAAGCTTTCTTT.

V usage is TRBV28 and J usage is TRBJ1-6; 10 bases map to TRBD1. J gave up 7 bases and V 6 bases, and 3 bases lay outside the gene matches. The CDR3 totals 14 residues. Germline V gives CDR1 MDHEN, CDR2 SYDVKM. Here the CDR3 DNA reads TGTGCCAGCAGACCGGACAGGGGGAATTCACCCCTCCACTTT. Its protein is CASRPDRGNSPLHF.

The chain joins TRBV5-4 to TRBJ1-5, with 7 bases aligning to TRBD1. Germline V gene data show CDR1 as SGHNT and CDR2 as YYREEE (reference sequence). This CDR3 is 16 amino acids long. The V segment lost 0 bases and the J segment 9 bases; nucleotides outside the gene matches: 12. In DNA, the CDR3 is TGTGCCAGCAGCTTGGAACCCGGGACAGAGATCGGGCCCCAGCATTTT. Translating it yields CASSLEPGTEIGPQHF.